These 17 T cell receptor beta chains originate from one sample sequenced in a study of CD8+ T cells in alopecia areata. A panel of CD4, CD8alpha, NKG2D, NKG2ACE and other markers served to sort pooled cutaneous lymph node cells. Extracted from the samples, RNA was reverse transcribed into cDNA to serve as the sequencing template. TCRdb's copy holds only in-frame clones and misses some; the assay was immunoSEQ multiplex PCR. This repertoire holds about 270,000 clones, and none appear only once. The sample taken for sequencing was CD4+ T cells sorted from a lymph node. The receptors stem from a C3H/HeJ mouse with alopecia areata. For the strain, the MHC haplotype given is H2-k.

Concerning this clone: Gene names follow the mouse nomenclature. CDR3 DNA, as far as it was read: TGTGCCAGCAGCCAACTGGCAAACCAAGAC. This codes for CASSQLANQD. The full CDR3 sequence reads CASSQLANQDTQYF. The V call is TRBV5, the J call TRBJ2-5; D unresolved. The read ends 4 residues shy of where the CDR3 ends; the end is completed using the germline J gene. The CDR3 is 14 residues long. Germline CDR1 and CDR2: LGHNA and YNLKQL (reference sequence). V dropped 2 bases and J dropped 0 bases, with 6 bases sitting between them.

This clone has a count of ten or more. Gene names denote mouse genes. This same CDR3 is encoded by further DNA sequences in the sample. The chain's CDR3 is CASSIRGNTEVFF. Incomplete CDR3 DNA: TGTGCCAGCAGTATAAGGGGGAACACA. The genes are TRBV19 and TRBJ1-1, with D maybe TRBD1 (5 bases). The observed sequence ends 4 residues before the CDR3 terminus, with the missing tail filled in from the germline J gene. This CDR3 spans 13 amino acids. Trimming took 1 base from V and 1 from J, leaving 5 bases between them. Germline CDR1 reads FNHDT; CDR2 reads SITEND (reference sequence).

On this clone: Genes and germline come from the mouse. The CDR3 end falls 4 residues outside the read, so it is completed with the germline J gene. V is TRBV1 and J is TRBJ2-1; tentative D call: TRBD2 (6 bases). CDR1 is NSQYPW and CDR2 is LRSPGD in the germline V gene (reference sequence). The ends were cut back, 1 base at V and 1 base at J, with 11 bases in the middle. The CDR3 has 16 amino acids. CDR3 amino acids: CTCSAAGVRNYAEQFF. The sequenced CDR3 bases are TGCACCTGCAGTGCAGCTGGGGTCAGGAACTATGCT.

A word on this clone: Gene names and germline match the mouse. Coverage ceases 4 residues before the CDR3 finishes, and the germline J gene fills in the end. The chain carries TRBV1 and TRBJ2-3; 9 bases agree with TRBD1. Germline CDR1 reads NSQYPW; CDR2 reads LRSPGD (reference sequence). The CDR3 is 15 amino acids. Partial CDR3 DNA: TGCACCTGCAGTGCAGAGGGACAGGGAGGAGAA. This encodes CTCSAEGQGGE. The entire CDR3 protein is CTCSAEGQGGETLYF.

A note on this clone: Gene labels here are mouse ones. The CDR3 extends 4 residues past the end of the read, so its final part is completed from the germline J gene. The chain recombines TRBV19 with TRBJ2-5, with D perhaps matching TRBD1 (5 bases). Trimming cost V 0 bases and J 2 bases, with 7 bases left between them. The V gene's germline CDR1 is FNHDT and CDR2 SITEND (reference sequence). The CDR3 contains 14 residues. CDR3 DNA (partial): TGTGCCAGCAGTATAGTGACAGTCCAAGAC. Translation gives CASSIVTVQD. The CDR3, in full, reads CASSIVTVQDTQYF.

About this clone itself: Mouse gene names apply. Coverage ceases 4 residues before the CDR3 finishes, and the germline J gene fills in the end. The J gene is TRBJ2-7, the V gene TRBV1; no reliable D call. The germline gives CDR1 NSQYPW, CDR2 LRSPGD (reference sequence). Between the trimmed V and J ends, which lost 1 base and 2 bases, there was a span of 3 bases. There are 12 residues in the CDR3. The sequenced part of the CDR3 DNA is TGCACCTGCAGTGCAGTCGCCTAT. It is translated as CTCSAVAY. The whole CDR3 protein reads CTCSAVAYEQYF. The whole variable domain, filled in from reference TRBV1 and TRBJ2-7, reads VTLLEQNPRWRLVPRGQAVNLRCILKNSQYPWMSWYQQDLQKQLQWLFTLRSPGDKEVKSLPGADYLATRVTDTELRLQVANMSQGRTLYCTCSAVAYEQYFGPGTRLTVL.

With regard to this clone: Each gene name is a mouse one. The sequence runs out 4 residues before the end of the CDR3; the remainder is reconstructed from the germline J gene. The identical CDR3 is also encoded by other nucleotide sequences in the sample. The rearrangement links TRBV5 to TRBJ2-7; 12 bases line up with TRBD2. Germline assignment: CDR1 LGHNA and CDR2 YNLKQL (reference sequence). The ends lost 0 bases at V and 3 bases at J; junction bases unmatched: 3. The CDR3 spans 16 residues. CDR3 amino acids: CASSQDRLGGRYEQYF. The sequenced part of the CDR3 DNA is TGTGCCAGCAGCCAAGATAGACTGGGGGGGCGCTAT.

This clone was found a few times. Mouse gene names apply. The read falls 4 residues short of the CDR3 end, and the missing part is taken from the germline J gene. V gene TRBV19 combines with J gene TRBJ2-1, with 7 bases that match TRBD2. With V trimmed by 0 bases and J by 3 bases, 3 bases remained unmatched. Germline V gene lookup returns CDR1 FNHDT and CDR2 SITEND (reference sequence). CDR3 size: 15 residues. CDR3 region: CASSIGPGGYAEQFF. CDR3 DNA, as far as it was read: TGTGCCAGCAGTATAGGGCCTGGGGGCTATGCT.

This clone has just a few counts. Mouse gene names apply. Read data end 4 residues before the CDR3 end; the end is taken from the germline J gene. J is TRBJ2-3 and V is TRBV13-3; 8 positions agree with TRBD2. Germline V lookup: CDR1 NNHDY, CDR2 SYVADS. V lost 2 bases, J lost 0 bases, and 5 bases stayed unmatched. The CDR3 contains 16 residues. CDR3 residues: CASSELGGASAETLYF. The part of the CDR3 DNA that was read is TGTGCCAGCAGTGAATTGGGGGGGGCTAGTGCAGAA.

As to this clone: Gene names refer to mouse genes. The CDR3 here is CASGEQTNTEVFF. Partial CDR3 DNA: TGTGCCAGCGGTGAACAGACAAACACA. The V and J genes are TRBV13-2 and TRBJ1-1, with D hard to call. The sequence runs out 4 residues before the end of the CDR3; the remainder is reconstructed from the germline J gene. Trimming cost V 2 bases and J 0 bases, with 5 bases left between them. This CDR3 spans 13 amino acids. Germline V gene data show CDR1 as NNHNN and CDR2 as SYGAGS (reference sequence).

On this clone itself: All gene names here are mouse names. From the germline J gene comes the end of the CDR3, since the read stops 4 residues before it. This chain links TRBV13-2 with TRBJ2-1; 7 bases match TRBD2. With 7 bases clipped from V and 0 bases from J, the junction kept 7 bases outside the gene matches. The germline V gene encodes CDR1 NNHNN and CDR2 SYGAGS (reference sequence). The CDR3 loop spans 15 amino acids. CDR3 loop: CASFGGGYNYAEQFF. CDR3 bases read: TGTGCCAGCTTTGGTGGGGGGTATAACTATGCT.

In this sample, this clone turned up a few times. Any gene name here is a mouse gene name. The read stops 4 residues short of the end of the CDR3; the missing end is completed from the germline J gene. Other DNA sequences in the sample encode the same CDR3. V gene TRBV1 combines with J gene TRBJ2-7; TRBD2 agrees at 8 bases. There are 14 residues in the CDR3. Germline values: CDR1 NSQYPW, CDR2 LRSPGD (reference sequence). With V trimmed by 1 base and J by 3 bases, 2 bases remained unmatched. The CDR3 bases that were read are TGCACCTGCAGTGCAGGTGGGGGGGGCTAT. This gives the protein CTCSAGGGGY. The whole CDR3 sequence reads CTCSAGGGGYEQYF.

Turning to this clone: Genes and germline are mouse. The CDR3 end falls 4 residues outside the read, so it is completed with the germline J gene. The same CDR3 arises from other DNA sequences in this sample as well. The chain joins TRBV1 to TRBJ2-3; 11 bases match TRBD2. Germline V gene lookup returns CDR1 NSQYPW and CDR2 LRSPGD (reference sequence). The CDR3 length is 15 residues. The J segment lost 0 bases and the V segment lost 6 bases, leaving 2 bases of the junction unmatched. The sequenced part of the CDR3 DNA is TGCACCTGCAGCGACTGGGGGGGTAGTGCAGAA. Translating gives CTCSDWGGSAE. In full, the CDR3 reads CTCSDWGGSAETLYF. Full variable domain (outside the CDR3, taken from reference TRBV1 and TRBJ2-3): VTLLEQNPRWRLVPRGQAVNLRCILKNSQYPWMSWYQQDLQKQLQWLFTLRSPGDKEVKSLPGADYLATRVTDTELRLQVANMSQGRTLYCTCSDWGGSAETLYFGSGTRLTVL.

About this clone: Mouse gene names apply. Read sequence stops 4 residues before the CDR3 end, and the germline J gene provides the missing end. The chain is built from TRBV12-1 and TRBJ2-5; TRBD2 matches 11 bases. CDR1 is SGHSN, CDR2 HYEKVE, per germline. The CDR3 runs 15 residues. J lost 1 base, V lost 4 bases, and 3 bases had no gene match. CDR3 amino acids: CASSTGGAYQDTQYF. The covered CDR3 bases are TGTGCCAGCTCAACTGGGGGGGCGTACCAAGAC.

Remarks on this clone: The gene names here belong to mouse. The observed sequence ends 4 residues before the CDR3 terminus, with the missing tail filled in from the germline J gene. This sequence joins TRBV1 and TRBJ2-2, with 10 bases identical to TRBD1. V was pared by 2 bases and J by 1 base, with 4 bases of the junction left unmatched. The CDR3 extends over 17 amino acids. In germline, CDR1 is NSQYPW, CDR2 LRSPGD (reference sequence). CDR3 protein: CTCSAKTGGENTGQLYF. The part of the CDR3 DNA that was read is TGCACCTGCAGTGCAAAGACAGGGGGCGAAAACACCGGG.

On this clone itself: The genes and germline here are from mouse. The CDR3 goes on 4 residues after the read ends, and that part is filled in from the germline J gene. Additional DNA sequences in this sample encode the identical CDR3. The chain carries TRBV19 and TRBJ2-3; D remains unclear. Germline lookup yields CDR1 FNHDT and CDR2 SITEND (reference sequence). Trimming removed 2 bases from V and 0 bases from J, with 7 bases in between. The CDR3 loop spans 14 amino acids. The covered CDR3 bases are TGTGCCAGCAGTATCCCCCAGAGTGCAGAA. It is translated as CASSIPQSAE. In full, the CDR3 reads CASSIPQSAETLYF.

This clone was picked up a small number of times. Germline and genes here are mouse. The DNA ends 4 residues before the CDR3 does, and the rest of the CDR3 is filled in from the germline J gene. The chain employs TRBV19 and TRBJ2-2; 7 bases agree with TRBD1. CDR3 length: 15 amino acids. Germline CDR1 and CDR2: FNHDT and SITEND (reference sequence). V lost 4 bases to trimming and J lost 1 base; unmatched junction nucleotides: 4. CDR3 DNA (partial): TGTGCCAGCAGTCGGGACAGAAAAAACACCGGG. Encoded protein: CASSRDRKNTG. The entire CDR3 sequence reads CASSRDRKNTGQLYF.